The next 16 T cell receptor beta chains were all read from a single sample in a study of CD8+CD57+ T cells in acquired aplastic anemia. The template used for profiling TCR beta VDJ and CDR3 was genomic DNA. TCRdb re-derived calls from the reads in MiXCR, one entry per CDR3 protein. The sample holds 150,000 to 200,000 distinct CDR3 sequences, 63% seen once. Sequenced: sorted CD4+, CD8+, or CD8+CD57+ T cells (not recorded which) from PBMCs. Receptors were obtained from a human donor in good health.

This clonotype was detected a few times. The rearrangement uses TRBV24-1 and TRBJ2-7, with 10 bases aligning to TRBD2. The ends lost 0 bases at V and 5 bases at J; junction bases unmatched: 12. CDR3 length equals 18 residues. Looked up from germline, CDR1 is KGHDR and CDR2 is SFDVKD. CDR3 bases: TGTGCCACCAGTGATTTGGTCCCGGAGCGGGAGGGCACCCACGAGCAGTACTTC. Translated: CATSDLVPEREGTHEQYF.

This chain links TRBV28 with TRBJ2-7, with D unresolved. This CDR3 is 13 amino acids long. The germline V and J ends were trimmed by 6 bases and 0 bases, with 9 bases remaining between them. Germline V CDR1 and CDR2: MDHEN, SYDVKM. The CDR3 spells CASRIQSSYEQYF. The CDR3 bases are TGTGCCAGCAGAATACAAAGCTCCTACGAGCAGTACTTC.

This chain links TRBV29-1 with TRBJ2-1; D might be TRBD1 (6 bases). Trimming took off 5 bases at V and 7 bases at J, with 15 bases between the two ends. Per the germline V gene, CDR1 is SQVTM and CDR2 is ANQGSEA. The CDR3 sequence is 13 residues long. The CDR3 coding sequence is TGCAGCGTTTATCTTGACAGGATGAATGAGCAGTTCTTC. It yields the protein CSVYLDRMNEQFF.

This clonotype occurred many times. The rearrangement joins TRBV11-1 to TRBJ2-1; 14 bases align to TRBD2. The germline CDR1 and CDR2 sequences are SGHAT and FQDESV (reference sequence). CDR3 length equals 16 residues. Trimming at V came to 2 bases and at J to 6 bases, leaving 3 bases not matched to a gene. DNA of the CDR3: TGTGCCAGCAGCTTATTCGGGACTAGCGGGAGCAATGAGCAGTTCTTC. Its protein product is CASSLFGTSGSNEQFF.

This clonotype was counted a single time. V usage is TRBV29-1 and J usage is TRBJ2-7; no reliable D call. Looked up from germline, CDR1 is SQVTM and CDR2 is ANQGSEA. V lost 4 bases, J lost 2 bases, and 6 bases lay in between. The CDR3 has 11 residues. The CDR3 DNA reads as TGCAGCGTTGGTCAGGCCTACGAGCAGTACTTC. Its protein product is CSVGQAYEQYF.

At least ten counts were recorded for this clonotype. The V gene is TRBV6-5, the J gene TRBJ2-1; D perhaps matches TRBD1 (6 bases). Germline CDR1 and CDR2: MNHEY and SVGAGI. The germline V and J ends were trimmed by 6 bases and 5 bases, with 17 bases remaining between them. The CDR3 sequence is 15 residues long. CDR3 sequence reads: CASRMTGWGNNEQFF. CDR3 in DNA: TGTGCCAGCAGGATGACAGGTTGGGGGAACAATGAGCAGTTCTTC.

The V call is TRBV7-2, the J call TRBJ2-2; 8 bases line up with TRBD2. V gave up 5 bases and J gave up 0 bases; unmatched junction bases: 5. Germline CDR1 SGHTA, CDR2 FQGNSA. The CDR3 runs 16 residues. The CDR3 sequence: CASSPAGGANTGELFF. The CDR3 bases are TGTGCCAGCAGCCCCGCGGGAGGCGCGAACACCGGGGAGCTGTTTTTT.

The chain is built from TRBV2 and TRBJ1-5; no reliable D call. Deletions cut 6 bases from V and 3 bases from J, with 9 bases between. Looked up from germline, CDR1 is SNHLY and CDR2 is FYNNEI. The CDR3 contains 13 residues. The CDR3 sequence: CASSLGNNQPQHF. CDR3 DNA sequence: TGTGCCAGCAGCCTGGGGAACAATCAGCCCCAGCATTTT.

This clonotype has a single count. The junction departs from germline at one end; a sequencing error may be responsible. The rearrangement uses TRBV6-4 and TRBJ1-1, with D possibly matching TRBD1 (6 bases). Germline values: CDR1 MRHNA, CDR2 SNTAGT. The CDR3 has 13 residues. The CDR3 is CASSDRGNAEAFF. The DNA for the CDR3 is TGTGCCAGCAGTGACAGGGGGAACGCTGAAGCTTTCTTT.

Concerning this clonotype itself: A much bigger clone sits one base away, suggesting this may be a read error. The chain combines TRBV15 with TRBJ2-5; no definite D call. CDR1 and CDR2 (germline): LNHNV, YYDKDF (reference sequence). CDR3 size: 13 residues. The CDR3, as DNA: TGTGCCGCCAGCAGAGTGGAACGAGAGACCCAGTACTTC. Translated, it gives CAASRVERETQYF.

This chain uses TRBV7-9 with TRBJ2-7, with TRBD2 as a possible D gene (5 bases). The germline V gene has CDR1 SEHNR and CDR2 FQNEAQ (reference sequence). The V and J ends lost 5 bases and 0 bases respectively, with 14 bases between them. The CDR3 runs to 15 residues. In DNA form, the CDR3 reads TGTGCCAGCAGCCCCCTGAGGGCGAGCTCCTACGAGCAGTACTTC. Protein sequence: CASSPLRASSYEQYF.

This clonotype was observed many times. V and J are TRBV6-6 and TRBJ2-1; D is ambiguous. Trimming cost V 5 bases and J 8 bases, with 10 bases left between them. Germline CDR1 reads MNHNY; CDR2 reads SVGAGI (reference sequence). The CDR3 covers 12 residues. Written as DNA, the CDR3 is TGTGCCAGCAGTATAGGCGTACATGAGCAGTTCTTC. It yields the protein CASSIGVHEQFF.

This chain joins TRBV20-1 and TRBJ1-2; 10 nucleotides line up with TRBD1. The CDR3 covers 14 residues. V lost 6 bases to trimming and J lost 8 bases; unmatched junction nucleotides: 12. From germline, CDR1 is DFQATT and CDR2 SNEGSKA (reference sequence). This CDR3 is CSATYDRGQAGYTF. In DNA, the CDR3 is TGCAGTGCCACATACGACAGGGGGCAGGCGGGCTACACCTTC.

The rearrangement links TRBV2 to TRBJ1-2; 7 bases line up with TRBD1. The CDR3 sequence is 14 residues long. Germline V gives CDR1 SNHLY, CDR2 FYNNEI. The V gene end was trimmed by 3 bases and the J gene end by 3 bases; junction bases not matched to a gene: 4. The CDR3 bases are TGTGCCAGCAGTGAGACAGGGCCCTACTATGGCTACACCTTC. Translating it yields CASSETGPYYGYTF.

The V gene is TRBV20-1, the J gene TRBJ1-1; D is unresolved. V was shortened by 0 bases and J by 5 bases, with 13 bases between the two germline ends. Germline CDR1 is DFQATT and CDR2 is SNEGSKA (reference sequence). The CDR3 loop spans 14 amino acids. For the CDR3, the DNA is TGCAGTGCTAGAGATCGGGTAATGTGGACTGAAGCTTTCTTT. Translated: CSARDRVMWTEAFF.

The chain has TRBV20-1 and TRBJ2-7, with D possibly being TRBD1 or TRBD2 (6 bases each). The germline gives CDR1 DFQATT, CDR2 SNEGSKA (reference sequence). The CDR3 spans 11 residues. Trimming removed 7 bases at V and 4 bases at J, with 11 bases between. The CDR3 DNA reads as TGCAGTGGCCGGGGGCGTTACGAGCAGTACTTC. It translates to CSGRGRYEQYF.